Following are 19 T cell receptor beta chains from one sample sequenced in a study of T cells in Graves' hyperthyroidism and ophthalmopathy. Amplification of TCR beta CDR3 regions used RNA as the template. Using the HTBI primer set, a first-round RT-PCR was run on the TCR CDR3. TCRdb passed the multiplex PCR reads through MiXCR, listing each CDR3 protein once. Counted here are under 350,000 distinct CDR3 sequences, over 20% occurring once; the ten biggest clones make up 50%. Sequences were obtained from blood. The source of these receptors is a woman aged 50 to 60 with Graves' hyperthyroidism.

The rearrangement links TRBV7-9 to TRBJ2-2; 7 bases match TRBD1. The germline V gene has CDR1 SEHNR and CDR2 FQNEAQ (reference sequence). This CDR3 has 16 amino acids. Trimming took 5 bases from V and 0 from J; bases not matched to a gene: 6. CDR3 DNA: TGTGCCAGCAGCATAAACAGGGGTCCGAACACCGGGGAGCTGTTTTTT. Translated, it gives CASSINRGPNTGELFF. Full variable domain (missing parts from reference TRBV7-9 and TRBJ2-2): DTGVSQNPRHKITKRGQNVTFRCDPISEHNRLYWYRQTLGQGPEFLTYFQNEAQLEKSRLLSDRFSAERPKGSFSTLEIQRTEQGDSAMYLCASSINRGPNTGELFFGEGSRLTVL.

The gene calls are TRBV20-1 and TRBJ2-7, with D possibly being TRBD1 (5 bases). Trimming took 3 bases from V and 4 from J, leaving 13 bases between them. There are 13 residues in the CDR3. Germline loops: CDR1 DFQATT, CDR2 SNEGSKA (reference sequence). The CDR3 is CSARPLRVYEQYF. CDR3 in DNA: TGCAGTGCTAGGCCCCTCAGGGTTTACGAGCAGTACTTC.

This clonotype was observed at least ten times. The V and J genes are TRBV3-1 and TRBJ1-1; a weak D match, TRBD1 (5 bases). V dropped 2 bases and J dropped 5 bases, with 15 bases sitting between them. The CDR3 totals 15 residues. The V gene's germline CDR1 is LGHDT and CDR2 YNNKEL (reference sequence). The CDR3: CASSQNQGVGTEAFF. CDR3 nucleotide sequence: TGTGCCAGCAGCCAAAATCAGGGTGTGGGGACTGAAGCTTTCTTT.

This chain links TRBV19 with TRBJ2-1, with D perhaps matching TRBD2 (5 bases). V lost 2 bases and J 7 bases, leaving 24 bases between the germline ends. CDR3 length: 18 amino acids. The V gene's germline CDR1 is LNHDA and CDR2 SQIVND (reference sequence). As DNA, the CDR3 is TGTGCCAGTAGTATAAGGCGGCCCGGTGAGGGCCGAATGAATGAGCAGTTCTTC. It is translated as CASSIRRPGEGRMNEQFF.

This rearrangement joins TRBV7-3 to TRBJ2-4; 7 bases line up with TRBD2. The CDR3 extends over 15 amino acids. Trimming took 2 bases from V and 1 from J; bases not matched to a gene: 2. CDR1 and CDR2 from the germline V gene are SGHTA and FQGTGA. CDR3 region: CASSLLGGAKNIQYF. The CDR3 DNA is TGTGCCAGCAGCTTACTCGGGGGGGCCAAAAACATTCAGTACTTC.

This clonotype was recorded a few times. This chain joins TRBV20-1 and TRBJ2-1; possible D gene TRBD1, 6 bases. The V gene lost 3 bases and the J gene lost 3 bases, with 15 bases spanning the gap. Germline CDR1 and CDR2: DFQATT and SNEGSKA (reference sequence). CDR3 length equals 15 residues. CDR3: CSARKQGINYNEQFF. CDR3 bases: TGCAGTGCTAGGAAACAGGGAATCAACTACAATGAGCAGTTCTTC.

This clonotype occurred many times. The rearrangement joins TRBV30 to TRBJ1-4; D ambiguous. Trimming removed 0 bases from V and 2 bases from J, with 10 bases in between. The CDR3 has 15 residues. The germline V gene has CDR1 GTSNPN and CDR2 SVGIG (reference sequence). DNA for the CDR3: TGTGCCTGGAGTGTCCGGACCGGGACTAATGAAAAACTGTTTTTT. The encoded protein is CAWSVRTGTNEKLFF. Using reference TRBV30 and TRBJ1-4 for the parts outside the CDR3, the full variable domain is SQTIHQWPATLVQPVGSPLSLECTVEGTSNPNLYWYRQAAGRGLQLLFYSVGIGQISSEVPQNLSASRPQDRQFILSSKKLLLSDSGFYLCAWSVRTGTNEKLFFGSGTQLSVL.

This clonotype was picked up many times. The chain combines TRBV11-2 with TRBJ2-1; 7 positions agree with TRBD2. The CDR3 is 15 amino acids. CDR1 is SGHAT and CDR2 is FQNNGV in the germline V gene. V shed 5 bases, J shed 7 bases, and the junction held 11 bases outside the gene matches. CDR3 DNA sequence: TGTGCCAGCAGCGACACAAGCGGGATAATAAATGAGCAGTTCTTC. Protein: CASSDTSGIINEQFF. The full variable domain, rest sourced from reference TRBV11-2 and TRBJ2-1, is EAGVAQSPRYKIIEKRQSVAFWCNPISGHATLYWYQQILGQGPKLLIQFQNNGVVDDSQLPKDRFSAERLKGVDSTLKIQPAKLEDSAVYLCASSDTSGIINEQFFGPGTRLTVL.

The count of this clonotype is one. This sequence joins TRBV2 and TRBJ1-1; perhaps TRBD1 as D (5 bases). Per germline, CDR1 SNHLY and CDR2 FYNNEI. V shed 7 bases and J shed 4 bases, with 10 bases lying between them. The CDR3 is 12 amino acids. The CDR3 is CASKQEFTEAFF. In DNA, the CDR3 is TGTGCCAGCAAACAGGAATTCACTGAAGCTTTCTTT.

In this sample, this clonotype turned up once. V and J are TRBV3-1 and TRBJ2-1; 9 bases agree with TRBD2. The CDR3 runs to 15 residues. CDR1 is LGHDT and CDR2 is YNNKEL in the germline V gene (reference sequence). V was pared by 1 base and J by 7 bases, with 5 bases of the junction left unmatched. This CDR3 is CASSQVAGVMNEQFF. CDR3 bases: TGTGCCAGCAGCCAAGTAGCGGGAGTTATGAATGAGCAGTTCTTC.

This clonotype was picked up many times. The chain carries TRBV6-1 and TRBJ1-5; TRBD1 aligns across 7 bases. V shed 10 bases and J 2 bases; nucleotides not matched to a gene: 14. The CDR3 sequence is 16 residues long. The germline V gene has CDR1 MNHNS and CDR2 SASEGT. CDR3 sequence: CATGGGMTGRNQPQHF. The DNA of the CDR3 is TGTGCCACCGGAGGGGGGATGACAGGGCGCAATCAGCCCCAGCATTTT.

This chain joins TRBV19 and TRBJ1-5; 8 nucleotides match TRBD1. This CDR3 comprises 13 residues. Germline V CDR1 and CDR2: LNHDA, SQIVND (reference sequence). The junction had 5 bases not matched to a gene; V was cut back by 7 bases and J by 6 bases. As DNA, the CDR3 is TGTGCCAGTACCGGGACAGGATTTCAGCCCCAGCATTTT. It yields the protein CASTGTGFQPQHF.

The J gene is TRBJ2-5, the V gene TRBV15, with D maybe TRBD2 (5 bases). Between the trimmed V and J ends, which lost 0 bases and 4 bases, there was a span of 12 bases. Germline lookup yields CDR1 LNHNV and CDR2 YYDKDF (reference sequence). CDR3 length: 15 amino acids. The CDR3 reads CATSRDRGFGETQYF. In nucleotides, the CDR3 is TGTGCCACCAGCAGAGATCGCGGGTTTGGAGAGACCCAGTACTTC.

The chain uses TRBV7-2 and TRBJ1-6, with a weak D call TRBD1 (6 bases). Trimming left V 3 bases short and J 1 base short, with 7 bases between. The CDR3 contains 15 residues. Germline V gene data show CDR1 as SGHTA and CDR2 as FQGNSA. As DNA, the CDR3 is TGTGCCAGCAGCTTCCAGGGGTCCTATAATTCACCCCTCCACTTT. Encoded protein: CASSFQGSYNSPLHF.

This clonotype was seen only a few times. The chain combines TRBV20-1 with TRBJ1-2, with 9 nucleotides matching TRBD1. Germline V lookup: CDR1 DFQATT, CDR2 SNEGSKA (reference sequence). This CDR3 spans 17 amino acids. The J segment lost 7 bases and the V segment lost 0 bases, leaving 15 bases of the junction unmatched. CDR3 in DNA: TGCAGTGCTAGAGAGGGGGCAGGAGGACAGGGGAGGGGTGGCTACACCTTC. The encoded protein is CSAREGAGGQGRGGYTF.

The rearrangement links TRBV10-3 to TRBJ2-3; D is uncertain. Germline CDR1 ENHRY, CDR2 SYGVKD. The CDR3 consists of 13 residues. The V and J ends lost 4 bases and 0 bases respectively, with 5 bases between them. The CDR3 region has the DNA TGTGCCATCAGTGGTACTAGCACAGATACGCAGTATTTT. Protein sequence: CAISGTSTDTQYF.

With regard to this clonotype: This may arise from a read error, as a much more abundant clone is one base away. The J gene is TRBJ2-7, the V gene TRBV29-1, with 8 bases matching TRBD2. This CDR3 is 16 amino acids long. The germline V gene encodes CDR1 SQVTM and CDR2 ANQGSEA. The CDR3 coding sequence is TGCAGCGTTGAAGGGGTGAGGGGGACTAGGGATTACGAGCATTACTTC. Its protein product is CSVEGVRGTRDYEHYF.

At least ten counts were recorded for this clonotype. J is TRBJ1-1 and V is TRBV5-1; D possibly corresponds to TRBD1 (5 bases). The germline gives CDR1 SGHRS, CDR2 YFSETQ. The CDR3 totals 14 residues. Trimming removed 3 bases at V and 1 base at J, with 10 bases between. The CDR3 sequence is CASSWIDRNTEAFF. CDR3 DNA sequence: TGCGCCAGCAGCTGGATAGACAGGAACACTGAAGCTTTCTTT. The full variable domain, in which reference TRBV5-1 and TRBJ1-1 provide the parts outside the CDR3, is KAGVTQTPRYLIKTRGQQVTLSCSPISGHRSVSWYQQTPGQGLQFLFEYFSETQRNKGNFPGRFSGRQFSNSRSEMNVSTLELGDSALYLCASSWIDRNTEAFFGQGTRLTVV.

Ten or more counts support this clonotype. This sequence joins TRBV2 and TRBJ2-5, with D possibly matching TRBD2 (6 bases). This CDR3 contains 15 residues. The germline V and J ends were trimmed by 2 bases and 6 bases, with 16 bases remaining between them. Germline V lookup: CDR1 SNHLY, CDR2 FYNNEI. CDR3 amino acids: CASSESRGYGKTQYF. The CDR3 DNA sequence: TGTGCCAGCAGTGAAAGTCGGGGGTACGGAAAGACCCAGTACTTC.